The 32 T cell receptor beta chains below come from one sample, sequenced in a study of blood T cell repertoires in COVID-19. The table came from immunoSEQ multiplex PCR; TCRdb's copy has only in-frame clones and leaves some out. This table holds about 55,000 clones, 82% found once. Sequencing was done on a sample of peripheral blood. The receptors were sampled from a man older than 75 with COVID-19, enrolled during active disease.

This chain connects TRBV5-6 to TRBJ2-2; 8 nucleotides agree with TRBD1. After removal of 4 bases from V and 0 bases from J, the junction contained 14 bases not matched to a gene. CDR3 length: 19 amino acids. Germline V gives CDR1 SGHDT, CDR2 YYEEEE. The CDR3 DNA follows: TGTGCCAGCAGCGATCGGACAGGGCCCTCCTCCTCGAACACCGGGGAGCTGTTTTTT. Translating gives CASSDRTGPSSSNTGELFF.

In its sample, this clone is medium-sized. V usage is TRBV19 and J usage is TRBJ2-1; 7 nucleotides match TRBD1. Trimming at V came to 4 bases and at J to 4 bases, leaving 7 bases not matched to a gene. The length of the CDR3 is 15 residues. Germline CDR1 and CDR2: LNHDA and SQIVND (reference sequence). CDR3 sequence reads: CASSTPGTVYNEQFF. DNA of the CDR3: TGTGCCAGTAGTACCCCCGGGACAGTTTACAATGAGCAGTTCTTC.

The chain combines TRBV3-1 (or the pseudogene TRBV3-2) with TRBJ2-5, with D perhaps matching TRBD2 (6 bases). Deletions cut 1 base from V and 0 bases from J, with 9 bases between. In germline, CDR1 is LGHDT, CDR2 YNNKEL (reference sequence). This CDR3 is built from 15 residues. The CDR3 spells CASSQVGGYQETQYF. CDR3 nucleotide sequence: TGTGCCAGCAGCCAAGTTGGGGGGTACCAAGAGACCCAGTACTTC.

The chain carries TRBV5-1 and TRBJ1-2; 9 bases line up with TRBD1. V lost 4 bases and J lost 0; bases outside the gene matches: 4. Germline V gives CDR1 SGHRS, CDR2 YFSETQ. This CDR3 has 15 amino acids. CDR3 nucleotides: TGCGCCAGCAGCGAACAGGGGGCCTCTAACTATGGCTACACCTTC. Amino acid sequence: CASSEQGASNYGYTF.

The gene calls are TRBV3-1 (or the pseudogene TRBV3-2) and TRBJ1-5; 9 positions match TRBD1. V shed 4 bases and J 10 bases; nucleotides not matched to a gene: 20. Germline CDR1 LGHDT, CDR2 YNNKEL (reference sequence). The length of the CDR3 is 18 residues. The CDR3 region is CASSPVPGQGSGLFPQHF. The CDR3 DNA reads as TGTGCCAGCAGCCCGGTCCCGGGACAGGGTTCGGGTTTGTTTCCCCAGCATTTT.

The chain is built from TRBV19 and TRBJ1-1, with 10 bases fitting TRBD1. The CDR3 has 15 residues. In germline, CDR1 is LNHDA, CDR2 SQIVND (reference sequence). V gave up 1 base and J gave up 8 bases; unmatched junction bases: 7. In DNA form, the CDR3 reads TGTGCCAGTAGTATAGCCCGGGACAGGGGTGACGAAGCTTTCTTT. As protein: CASSIARDRGDEAFF.

V usage is TRBV4-1 and J usage is TRBJ2-4; TRBD1 matches 7 bases. Germline V gives CDR1 MGHRA, CDR2 YSYEKL. The ends lost 0 bases at V and 1 base at J; junction bases unmatched: 9. This CDR3 has 18 amino acids. Here the CDR3 reads CASSQEGTVGRAKNIQYF. CDR3 DNA sequence: TGCGCCAGCAGCCAAGAAGGGACAGTCGGGCGGGCCAAAAACATTCAGTACTTC.

This clone was observed once. V usage is TRBV5-4 and J usage is TRBJ1-1; a weak D match, TRBD1 (5 bases). From germline, CDR1 is SGHNT and CDR2 YYREEE (reference sequence). V lost 5 bases to trimming and J lost 5 bases, with 13 bases between them. This CDR3 has 13 amino acids. The CDR3 protein is CASSLQGGTEAFF. As DNA, the CDR3 is TGTGCCAGCAGTCTCCAGGGAGGAACTGAAGCTTTCTTT.

This chain uses TRBV28 with TRBJ2-7, with 9 bases that match TRBD1. CDR3 length equals 15 residues. CDR1 is MDHEN, CDR2 SYDVKM, per germline. The trim removed 4 bases at V and 2 bases at J, leaving 6 bases unmatched. The CDR3 DNA reads as TGTGCCAGCAGTTGGCTCGGGACAGGGACCTACGAGCAGTACTTC. Amino acid sequence: CASSWLGTGTYEQYF.

J is TRBJ1-1 and V is TRBV6-5; D is perhaps TRBD1 (6 bases). CDR3 size: 14 residues. Per germline, CDR1 MNHEY and CDR2 SVGAGI. Trimming took 0 bases from V and 3 from J, leaving 8 bases between them. The CDR3 sequence is CASSYSGGDTEAFF. CDR3 coding DNA: TGTGCCAGCAGTTACTCAGGGGGGGACACTGAAGCTTTCTTT.

This clone has just a few counts. At the DNA level, this CDR3 is encoded by other sequences in the same sample as well. This sequence joins TRBV9 and TRBJ2-1, with D perhaps TRBD2 (6 bases). CDR1 is SGDLS, CDR2 YYNGEE, per germline. The CDR3 spans 17 residues. Trimming took off 1 base at V and 0 bases at J, with 14 bases between the two ends. CDR3 residues: CASSVTLAGTSYNEQFF. The CDR3, as DNA: TGTGCCAGCAGCGTAACCCTTGCGGGGACCTCCTACAATGAGCAGTTCTTC.

The rearrangement links TRBV14 to TRBJ2-5, with a tentative D call TRBD1 (6 bases). Germline V gene data show CDR1 as SGHDN and CDR2 as FVKESK. The CDR3 is 14 residues long. V lost 4 bases, J lost 2 bases, and 11 bases lay in between. The CDR3 coding sequence is TGTGCCAGCAGCCGCGGACAGAAGCAAGAGACCCAGTACTTC. Its protein is CASSRGQKQETQYF.

This rearrangement joins TRBV6-5 to TRBJ2-5, with unresolved D. Germline CDR1 reads MNHEY; CDR2 reads SVGAGI. This CDR3 has 15 amino acids. V shed 2 bases and J shed 5 bases, with 15 bases lying between them. The CDR3 reads CASSYGSGTFETQYF. CDR3 in DNA: TGTGCCAGCAGTTACGGGTCAGGCACCTTCGAGACCCAGTACTTC.

A few counts support this clone. This chain uses TRBV5-6 with TRBJ1-2; 8 bases are a match to TRBD1. The CDR3 consists of 14 residues. Looked up from germline, CDR1 is SGHDT and CDR2 is YYEEEE. J gave up 2 bases and V 4 bases, and 4 bases lay outside the gene matches. DNA of the CDR3: TGTGCCAGCAGCCGGGACAGGCTCAACTATGGCTACACCTTC. It translates to CASSRDRLNYGYTF.

The chain joins TRBV14 to TRBJ1-5; D is ambiguous. Between the trimmed V and J ends, which lost 5 bases and 11 bases, there was a span of 13 bases. The germline gives CDR1 SGHDN, CDR2 FVKESK. This CDR3 has 12 amino acids. Written as DNA, the CDR3 is TGTGCCAGCAGCAACGGTCGGGGTACCCAGCATTTT. Translated: CASSNGRGTQHF. The variable domain in full, with the rest retrieved from reference TRBV14 and TRBJ1-5, is EAGVTQFPSHSVIEKGQTVTLRCDPISGHDNLYWYRRVMGKEIKFLLHFVKESKQDESGMPNNRFLAERTGGTYSTLKVQPAELEDSGVYFCASSNGRGTQHFGDGTRLSIL.

This chain joins TRBV5-1 and TRBJ2-5, with D possibly matching TRBD2 (5 bases). With 4 bases removed from V and 7 bases from J, the gap between germline ends came to 11 bases. This CDR3 is built from 12 residues. Germline assignment: CDR1 SGHRS and CDR2 YFSETQ. The CDR3: CASSLDLATQYF. The CDR3 DNA follows: TGCGCCAGCAGCCTGGACCTAGCGACCCAGTACTTC.

As DNA, the CDR3 is TGTGCCACTTATAGGAGGGGTGGAAGCACTGAAGCTTTCTTT. As protein: CATYRRGGSTEAFF. This chain connects TRBV6-5 to TRBJ1-1, with a tentative D call TRBD1 (5 bases). Trimming shortened V by 10 bases and J by 4 bases, and 19 bases separated the two germline ends. The CDR3 has 14 amino acids. Germline V gene data show CDR1 as MNHEY and CDR2 as SVGAGI.

The CDR3 region has the DNA TGTGCCAGTAGTATAGACCGGGGGATAGGAGAAAAACTGTTTTTT. It codes for CASSIDRGIGEKLFF. The chain has TRBV19 and TRBJ1-4, with D tentatively TRBD1 (5 bases). Germline V gives CDR1 LNHDA, CDR2 SQIVND (reference sequence). CDR3 length: 15 amino acids. V lost 0 bases, J lost 8 bases, and 13 bases lay in between.

The chain combines TRBV6-4 with TRBJ1-5; 8 bases agree with TRBD1. Trimming at V came to 2 bases and at J to 0 bases, leaving 9 bases not matched to a gene. This CDR3 has 18 residues. CDR1 is MRHNA, CDR2 SNTAGT, per germline. CDR3 nucleotide sequence: TGTGCCAGCAGTGACCCCCCCGGGACAGGACCTAGCAATCAGCCCCAGCATTTT. Residues: CASSDPPGTGPSNQPQHF.

The chain employs TRBV27 and TRBJ1-5; D possibly corresponds to TRBD1 (5 bases). Germline V gene sequence: CDR1 MNHEY, CDR2 SMNVEV (reference sequence). Trimming removed 0 bases from V and 7 bases from J, with 10 bases in between. This CDR3 region has 14 residues. Here the CDR3 reads CASSLSGQFQPQHF. DNA of the CDR3: TGTGCCAGCAGTTTATCGGGGCAATTCCAGCCCCAGCATTTT.

CDR3 in amino acids: CASSLTKNAEAFF. For the CDR3, the DNA is TGTGCCAGCAGCTTGACAAAAAACGCTGAAGCTTTCTTT. This chain uses TRBV7-3 with TRBJ1-1; D is ambiguous. The CDR3 loop spans 13 amino acids. CDR1 and CDR2 (germline): SGHTA, FQGTGA. V was cut by 3 bases and J by 6 bases, with 11 bases left in between.

This clone was found a few times. Here the CDR3 reads CASSLGQSSYEQYV. The CDR3 region has the DNA TGTGCCAGTAGTTTGGGACAGAGCTCCTACGAGCAGTACGTC. V and J are TRBV19 and TRBJ2-7; 7 bases line up with TRBD1. The CDR3 covers 14 residues. V lost 5 bases and J lost 0; bases outside the gene matches: 4. Germline CDR1 LNHDA, CDR2 SQIVND (reference sequence).

The chain uses TRBV6-5 and TRBJ2-2; TRBD1 matches at 8 bases. The germline V gene encodes CDR1 MNHEY and CDR2 SVGAGI. This CDR3 comprises 14 residues. V shed 6 bases, J shed 5 bases, and the junction held 5 bases outside the gene matches. The CDR3 DNA sequence: TGTGCCAGCAGCCGACAGGGGAGGACCGGGGAGCTGTTTTTT. Protein sequence: CASSRQGRTGELFF.

The J gene is TRBJ2-2, the V gene TRBV4-3, with 15 positions matching TRBD2. J was trimmed by 3 bases and V by 0 bases; bases with no gene match: 14. CDR1 and CDR2 from the germline V gene are LGHNA and YSLEER. CDR3 length equals 22 residues. CDR3 protein: CASSQDWSIGLAGGIHTGELFF. The CDR3 DNA sequence: TGCGCCAGCAGCCAAGATTGGTCAATCGGACTAGCGGGAGGGATACACACCGGGGAGCTGTTTTTT.

This clone was found a few times. The chain recombines TRBV7-9 with TRBJ2-5, with 10 bases identical to TRBD2. CDR3 size: 14 residues. Germline lookup yields CDR1 SEHNR and CDR2 FQNEAQ (reference sequence). V lost 6 bases, J lost 4 bases, and 5 bases stayed unmatched. CDR3 residues: CASSQRTSGETQYF. The CDR3 DNA follows: TGTGCCAGCAGTCAACGGACTAGCGGAGAGACCCAGTACTTC.

This clone appeared a few times. This chain uses TRBV4-2 with TRBJ1-6; D not certain. V gave up 3 bases and J gave up 0 bases, with 12 bases separating them. The CDR3 length is 17 residues. Germline V CDR1 and CDR2: LGHNA, YNFKEQ. CDR3 loop: CASSQGVQSSYNSPLHF. Here the CDR3 DNA reads TGTGCCAGCAGCCAGGGAGTACAGAGCTCCTATAATTCACCCCTCCACTTT.

The J gene is TRBJ1-3, the V gene TRBV5-1; 7 bases line up with TRBD1. CDR1 is SGHRS, CDR2 YFSETQ, per germline. The V and J ends lost 4 bases and 10 bases, in that order; junction bases with no gene match: 11. The CDR3 extends over 14 amino acids. CDR3 in amino acids: CASSGGQSSGTIYF. In DNA form, the CDR3 reads TGCGCCAGCAGCGGGGGACAGTCCTCCGGGACCATATATTTT.

This chain links TRBV3-1 (or the pseudogene TRBV3-2) with TRBJ1-5, with TRBD1 matching over 7 bases. The germline gives CDR1 LGHDT, CDR2 YNNKEL (reference sequence). CDR3 size: 14 residues. V shed 3 bases and J 4 bases; nucleotides not matched to a gene: 3. CDR3 sequence reads: CASSQGQTNQPQHF. Written as DNA, the CDR3 is TGTGCCAGCAGCCAGGGACAGACGAATCAGCCCCAGCATTTT.

The V and J genes are TRBV28 and TRBJ1-5, with D uncertain. The V and J ends lost 3 bases and 3 bases respectively, with 9 bases between them. This CDR3 has 14 residues. From germline, CDR1 is MDHEN and CDR2 SYDVKM. The CDR3 sequence: CASSFLTANQPQHF. The DNA for the CDR3 is TGTGCCAGCAGTTTTTTAACAGCCAATCAGCCCCAGCATTTT.

The rearrangement joins TRBV5-4 to TRBJ2-5, with D unresolved. Per the germline V gene, CDR1 is SGHNT and CDR2 is YYREEE (reference sequence). V was pared by 4 bases and J by 2 bases, with 12 bases between. There are 14 residues in the CDR3. The CDR3 loop is CASSPLGSQETQYF. CDR3 nucleotide sequence: TGTGCCAGCAGCCCGCTGGGCAGTCAAGAGACCCAGTACTTC.

CDR3 nucleotides: TGCAGCGTTGACCCCACAGGGATTGCTGGCTACACCTTC. Amino acids: CSVDPTGIAGYTF. The V call is TRBV29-1, the J call TRBJ1-2; maybe TRBD1 (6 bases). Trimming cost V 3 bases and J 7 bases, with 15 bases left between them. Germline CDR1 reads SQVTM; CDR2 reads ANQGSEA. This CDR3 comprises 13 residues.

This clone came up once. V and J are TRBV9 and TRBJ2-1; D possibly corresponds to TRBD1 (5 bases). The V end was cut by 4 bases, the J end by 1 base, with 12 bases between. Germline-derived CDR1 and CDR2 are SGDLS and YYNGEE. The CDR3 runs 15 residues. The CDR3 coding sequence is TGTGCCAGCAGCTTGGGGCAGGGATCCTACAATGAGCAGTTCTTC. Translation: CASSLGQGSYNEQFF.